Shown below are 21 T cell receptor beta chains from a single sample sequenced in a study of PD-1 blockade in classical Hodgkin lymphoma. The patients all showed relapse after autologous stem cell transplantation, while their brentuximab vedotin exposure varied. Only in-frame clones appear in the TCRdb table, and some are missing; sequencing was by immunoSEQ multiplex PCR. Of about 84,000 clones in the sample, roughly 89% are singletons; the top ten hold under 25%. The starting material was peripheral blood mononuclear cells (PBMCs), obtained at baseline. These receptors all stem from a human donor with classical Hodgkin lymphoma.

The chain uses TRBV29-1 and TRBJ2-7; D is unresolved. Trimming left V 4 bases short and J 2 bases short, with 18 bases between. The CDR3 is 15 amino acids. Germline assignment: CDR1 SQVTM and CDR2 ANQGSEA. The CDR3 here is CSVVFTTHGPYEQYF. For the CDR3, the DNA is TGCAGCGTTGTTTTCACGACCCATGGTCCCTACGAGCAGTACTTC.

The chain recombines TRBV9 with TRBJ1-2; D gene ambiguous. Per germline, CDR1 SGDLS and CDR2 YYNGEE. Deletions cut 0 bases from V and 9 bases from J, with 12 bases between. The CDR3 covers 13 residues. Here the CDR3 reads CASSVGGVFRYTF. The CDR3 DNA reads as TGTGCCAGCAGCGTAGGTGGGGTCTTCCGCTACACCTTC. The whole variable domain, remainder taken from reference TRBV9 and TRBJ1-2, is DSGVTQTPKHLITATGQRVTLRCSPRSGDLSVYWYQQSLDQGLQFLIQYYNGEERAKGNILERFSAQQFPDLHSELNLSSLELGDSALYFCASSVGGVFRYTFGSGTRLTVV.

This clone was counted between two and nine times. In DNA form, the CDR3 reads TGTGCCAGCAGTGCCGGGACAGGGGGCTATGGCTACACCTTC. As protein: CASSAGTGGYGYTF. The rearrangement uses TRBV2 and TRBJ1-2, with TRBD1 identical over 11 bases. The J segment lost 4 bases and the V segment lost 4 bases, leaving 2 bases of the junction unmatched. Germline values: CDR1 SNHLY, CDR2 FYNNEI. The CDR3 contains 14 residues.

This clone was found once. V gene TRBV19 combines with J gene TRBJ1-1; D gene unclear. V was trimmed by 7 bases and J by 3 bases, leaving 9 bases between them. This CDR3 spans 12 amino acids. CDR1 LNHDA and CDR2 SQIVND come from the germline V gene (reference sequence). As DNA, the CDR3 is TGTGCCAGTATAGGGCTGGACACTGAAGCTTTCTTT. Its protein is CASIGLDTEAFF. Combining the CDR3 with reference TRBV19 and TRBJ1-1 gives the whole variable domain DGGITQSPKYLFRKEGQNVTLSCEQNLNHDAMYWYRQDPGQGLRLIYYSQIVNDFQKGDIAEGYSVSREKKESFPLTVTSAQKNPTAFYLCASIGLDTEAFFGQGTRLTVV.

This clone was seen a handful of times. V is TRBV19 and J is TRBJ1-5; D might be TRBD1 (6 bases). The CDR3 runs 14 residues. Germline V CDR1 and CDR2: LNHDA, SQIVND (reference sequence). V lost 5 bases and J 4 bases, leaving 12 bases between the germline ends. The CDR3 DNA sequence: TGTGCCAGTAGTCCCCTGACAGGAAATCAGCCCCAGCATTTT. Translated, it gives CASSPLTGNQPQHF.

The genes are TRBV15 and TRBJ2-5; 8 bases fit TRBD1. The DNA end lines up better with TRBJ2-7; the J call may be wrong. Per germline, CDR1 LNHNV and CDR2 YYDKDF (reference sequence). The CDR3 loop spans 14 amino acids. In DNA, the CDR3 is TGTGCCACCAGCAGAGAGGGACAGGCCTACGAGCAGTACTTC. Its translation: CATSREGQAYEQYF.

The chain combines TRBV11-2 with TRBJ1-1; 8 nucleotides line up with TRBD1. Trimming removed 4 bases from V and 6 bases from J; junction bases left unmatched: 7. Germline lookup yields CDR1 SGHAT and CDR2 FQNNGV. The CDR3 contains 14 residues. The CDR3 here is CASSSGQGSSEAFF. The CDR3 DNA is TGTGCCAGCAGCTCCGGACAGGGTTCTTCTGAAGCTTTCTTT.

The J gene is TRBJ2-1, the V gene TRBV6-6, with TRBD2 identical over 8 bases. The CDR3 is 14 amino acids. Germline loops: CDR1 MNHNY, CDR2 SVGAGI (reference sequence). V was clipped by 6 bases and J by 8 bases; unmatched bases: 9. CDR3 protein: CASSKRTGGDEQFF. CDR3 in DNA: TGTGCCAGCAGCAAAAGGACGGGAGGGGATGAGCAGTTCTTC.

This sequence joins TRBV29-1 and TRBJ2-6; D remains unclear. V lost 0 bases, J lost 0 bases, and 9 bases lay in between. Germline CDR1 reads SQVTM; CDR2 reads ANQGSEA. The CDR3 consists of 16 residues. The CDR3 region has the DNA TGCAGCGTTGAAGATCAAGGGTACTCTGGGGCCAACGTCCTGACTTTC. Translation: CSVEDQGYSGANVLTF.

The chain combines TRBV30 with TRBJ1-2; 7 nucleotides align to TRBD1. The ends lost 2 bases at V and 2 bases at J; junction bases unmatched: 2. The CDR3 contains 13 residues. Germline CDR1 GTSNPN, CDR2 SVGIG (reference sequence). CDR3 sequence: CAWSPQGNYGYTF. CDR3 in DNA: TGTGCCTGGAGTCCACAGGGGAACTATGGCTACACCTTC.

The rearrangement joins TRBV15 to TRBJ2-1; D remains ambiguous. The CDR3 covers 16 residues. The V and J ends lost 0 bases and 8 bases respectively, with 17 bases between them. The germline V gene has CDR1 LNHNV and CDR2 YYDKDF (reference sequence). Written as DNA, the CDR3 is TGTGCCACCAGCAGAGAATTTACAGTTGGTACGGATGAGCAGTTCTTC. Translation gives CATSREFTVGTDEQFF.

This sequence joins TRBV28 and TRBJ1-1; TRBD1 might be the D (5 bases). V was shortened by 5 bases and J by 11 bases, with 15 bases between the two germline ends. This CDR3 is built from 12 residues. The germline gives CDR1 MDHEN, CDR2 SYDVKM. The CDR3 bases are TGTGCCAGCAGTACGCGACAGATCCGGGCTTTCTTT. It specifies CASSTRQIRAFF.

The CDR3 DNA reads as TGTGCCAGCAGCTTGGCGGGGAACACCGGGGAGCTGTTTTTT. This gives the protein CASSLAGNTGELFF. The chain joins TRBV7-2 to TRBJ2-2, with D tentatively TRBD2 (5 bases). V lost 3 bases and J 1 base, leaving 6 bases between the germline ends. The length of the CDR3 is 14 residues. Germline CDR1 SGHTA, CDR2 FQGNSA.

CDR3 sequence: CASSGDRRAEAFF. The CDR3 nucleotides read TGTGCCAGCAGCGGGGACAGGAGGGCTGAAGCTTTCTTT. The chain employs TRBV7-9 and TRBJ1-1; 8 nucleotides line up with TRBD1. Per germline, CDR1 SEHNR and CDR2 FQNEAQ (reference sequence). The CDR3 is 13 residues long. Losses at the gene ends were 5 bases for V and 6 bases for J; bases not matched to a gene: 5.

This clone appeared once. The rearrangement links TRBV7-9 to TRBJ2-7, with 10 bases lining up with TRBD1. After removal of 5 bases from V and 4 bases from J, the junction contained 8 bases not matched to a gene. The germline CDR1 and CDR2 sequences are SEHNR and FQNEAQ (reference sequence). This CDR3 spans 15 amino acids. The CDR3 sequence is CASSQRDRGRYEQYF. The DNA for the CDR3 is TGTGCCAGCAGCCAACGGGACAGGGGACGGTACGAGCAGTACTTC.

V is TRBV14 and J is TRBJ1-1; 9 bases map to TRBD1. J was trimmed by 11 bases and V by 4 bases; bases with no gene match: 8. The CDR3 has 13 amino acids. The germline gives CDR1 SGHDN, CDR2 FVKESK. The CDR3 spells CASSLNRGRGAFF. The CDR3 DNA follows: TGTGCCAGCAGCCTAAACAGGGGGCGCGGCGCTTTCTTT.

Written as DNA, the CDR3 is TGTGCCAGTAGTACTCTCGGCGACAACACTGAAGCTTTCTTT. It translates to CASSTLGDNTEAFF. This chain uses TRBV19 with TRBJ1-1, with D hard to call. The CDR3 contains 14 residues. Trimming took off 4 bases at V and 2 bases at J, with 11 bases between the two ends. Germline assignment: CDR1 LNHDA and CDR2 SQIVND (reference sequence).

The chain links TRBV30 to TRBJ1-2; no definite D call. Trimming shortened V by 5 bases and J by 1 base, and 8 bases separated the two germline ends. The CDR3 runs to 12 residues. CDR1 and CDR2 (germline): GTSNPN, SVGIG (reference sequence). This CDR3 reads CAWGPDNYGYTF. CDR3 DNA: TGTGCCTGGGGACCGGATAACTATGGCTACACCTTC.

The J gene is TRBJ2-1, the V gene TRBV7-2; no clear D. The V and J ends lost 1 base and 8 bases respectively, with 15 bases between them. In germline, CDR1 is SGHTA, CDR2 FQGNSA. The CDR3 runs 15 residues. The CDR3 DNA reads TGTGCCAGCAGCTTAGGTGGCTTACGCCGGGATGAGCAGTTCTTC. Protein product: CASSLGGLRRDEQFF.

The rearrangement uses TRBV5-1 and TRBJ1-4; D is unclear. V shed 0 bases and J shed 0 bases, with 3 bases lying between them. CDR3 length: 14 amino acids. CDR1 and CDR2 (germline): SGHRS, YFSETQ. CDR3 residues: CASSLAATNEKLFF. DNA of the CDR3: TGCGCCAGCAGCTTGGCAGCAACTAATGAAAAACTGTTTTTT.

The chain links TRBV19 to TRBJ2-1; 11 bases line up with TRBD2. This CDR3 region has 14 residues. Germline lookup yields CDR1 LNHDA and CDR2 SQIVND (reference sequence). With V trimmed by 5 bases and J by 6 bases, 3 bases remained unmatched. The CDR3, as DNA: TGTGCCAGTAGTGAACTAGCGGGAGTCAATGAGCAGTTCTTC. Protein: CASSELAGVNEQFF.